The rows below give T cell receptor beta chains drawn from one sample of a study of CD8+CD57+ T cells in acquired aplastic anemia. TCRdb reprocessed the reads via MiXCR and lists one record per CDR3 protein. The top ten clones hold 0.75% to 0.95% of a sample with approximately 470,000 distinct CDR3 sequences, approximately 33% of them seen once. The sequenced material came from sorted CD4+, CD8+, or CD8+CD57+ T cells (not recorded which) from PBMCs. These receptors were obtained from a human donor with aplastic anemia. The CDR3 runs from the conserved cysteine through the conserved F or W. The D gene is left open where the match is weak. A clone size is listed for some rows: how often the clone was seen (once, few, many), or a class if it is expanded.

-,TRBJ2-7,few,TRBV7-8,CASSSRAPSYEQYF,TGTGCCAGCAGCTCTCGGGCTCCATCCTACGAGCAGTACTTC
TRBD2,TRBJ2-1,once,TRBV19,CASSGASGSHTEQFF,TGTGCCAGTAGTGGGGCGAGCGGGAGTCACACTGAGCAGTTCTTC
-,TRBJ1-5,few,TRBV6-1,CASSTSGRPQPQHF,TGTGCCAGCAGTACTTCAGGCAGGCCCCAGCCCCAGCATTTT
-,TRBJ1-5,many,TRBV10-2,CASSDGGQNQPQHF,TGCGCCAGCAGTGACGGGGGGCAAAATCAGCCCCAGCATTTT
-,TRBJ1-1,-,TRBV7-3,CASSFTGKNTEAFF,TGTGCCAGCAGCTTTACGGGGAAGAACACTGAAGCTTTCTTT
TRBD1,TRBJ1-1,-,TRBV28,CATYQTGEGTEAFF,TGTGCCACCTATCAGACAGGGGAGGGGACGGAAGCTTTCTTT
-,TRBJ2-3,many,TRBV19,CASSPLTTDTQYF,TGTGCCAGTAGTCCTCTGACCACAGATACGCAGTATTTT
-,TRBJ1-1,-,TRBV25-1,CASSWAGAEAFF,TGTGCCAGCAGTTGGGCCGGGGCTGAAGCTTTCTTT
-,TRBJ2-3,few,TRBV15,CATSRVGGMGTDTQYF,TGTGCCACCAGCAGAGTAGGGGGTATGGGCACAGATACGCAGTATTTT
TRBD1,TRBJ1-2,few,TRBV6-1,CASSTPGQANYGYTF,TGTGCCAGCAGTACGCCGGGACAGGCTAACTATGGCTACACCTTC
-,TRBJ1-5,many,TRBV12-3/TRBV12-4,CASSRGQPQHF,TGTGCCAGCAGCCGGGGTCAGCCCCAGCATTTT
TRBD2,TRBJ2-3,many,TRBV10-1,CASSDEGGPSDTQYF,TGCGCCAGCAGTGACGAGGGAGGGCCGTCAGATACGCAGTATTTT
-,TRBJ2-3,few,TRBV6-1,CASSEGSRSVTDTQYF,TGTGCCAGCAGTGAAGGGTCACGTTCAGTTACAGATACGCAGTATTTT